This T cell receptor beta chain appears in the sequencing data of a study of T-cell memory formation after mild COVID-19. Whole-study context: Largely donor-specific sequence clusters came from two donors. Study-level findings and limits: Clones shrinking between day 15 and 85 showed a balanced CD4/CD8 split, and those that grew later tilted toward CD4+. Second-wave clones with a day 37 peak had unconfirmed SARS-CoV-2 specificity.

In germline, CDR1 is SEHNR, CDR2 FQNEAQ (reference sequence). Trimming removed 7 bases from V and 5 bases from J, with 20 bases in between. The CDR3 spans 15 residues. Worth noting for this clonotype: Antigen unknown.

5'RACE primed at constant segments yielded TCR alpha and TCR beta cDNA libraries bearing sample barcodes and UMIs. Each CDR3 protein gets one entry after TCRdb re-called the 5' RACE reads with MiXCR. The table has 350,000 to 500,000 distinct CDR3 sequences, less than 25% seen once. Specimen: PBMCs or a T cell subset sorted from them (not recorded which). This sequence originates from an adult woman who had mild COVID-19 (a few samples of this study predate the infection). Cell type and time point are not known. The chain uses TRBV7-9 and TRBJ1-1, with D perhaps TRBD1 (5 bases). CDR3 residues: CASTPRGARWTEAFF. CDR3 in DNA: TGTGCCAGCACCCCTCGCGGGGCGCGGTGGACTGAAGCTTTCTTT.